These 14 T cell receptor beta chains share one sample of origin, sequenced in a study of identical twins. One entry per CDR3 protein, called by TCRdb with MiXCR from the 5' RACE reads. Here the sample spans 500,000 to 700,000 distinct CDR3 sequences, 7.1% being singletons. Separately, the same data were catalogued under a study of yellow fever vaccine responses in identical twins.

Sequencing was carried out using PBMCs. The receptors shown here come from a young woman in good health.

The chain employs TRBV27 and TRBJ2-1; the D gene is possibly TRBD2 (6 bases). The CDR3 contains 14 residues. Deletions cut 4 bases from V and 10 bases from J, with 17 bases between. The germline V gene has CDR1 MNHEY and CDR2 SMNVEV (reference sequence). CDR3 sequence reads: CASSSSKGEDEQFF. The DNA for the CDR3 is TGTGCCAGCAGTTCGTCGAAAGGGGAGGACGAGCAGTTCTTC.

The chain links TRBV2 to TRBJ2-5; D uncertain. The V gene's germline CDR1 is SNHLY and CDR2 FYNNEI. The CDR3 totals 13 residues. Trimming removed 7 bases at V and 4 bases at J, with 13 bases between. The CDR3 nucleotides read TGTGCCAGCAAGCTAGATAAATTAGAGACCCAGTACTTC. It codes for CASKLDKLETQYF.

The chain has TRBV27 and TRBJ1-5; 7 bases map to TRBD1. Germline V gene lookup returns CDR1 MNHEY and CDR2 SMNVEV (reference sequence). Germline trimming cut 6 bases from V and 6 bases from J; bases unmatched to any gene: 8. The CDR3 is made up of 14 amino acids. The CDR3 protein is CASSTTGRGQPQHF. CDR3 coding DNA: TGTGCCAGCAGCACGACAGGGAGAGGTCAGCCCCAGCATTTT.

V gene TRBV2 combines with J gene TRBJ2-1, with TRBD2 matching over 10 bases. The V and J ends lost 6 bases and 0 bases, in that order; junction bases with no gene match: 5. The CDR3 contains 16 residues. Germline lookup yields CDR1 SNHLY and CDR2 FYNNEI. The CDR3: CASRLLAGSSYNEQFF. CDR3 bases: TGTGCCAGCAGATTACTAGCGGGGAGCTCCTACAATGAGCAGTTCTTC. Using reference TRBV2 and TRBJ2-1 for the parts outside the CDR3, the full variable domain is EPEVTQTPSHQVTQMGQEVILRCVPISNHLYFYWYRQILGQKVEFLVSFYNNEISEKSEIFDDQFSVERPDGSNFTLKIRSTKLEDSAMYFCASRLLAGSSYNEQFFGPGTRLTVL.

This clonotype was recorded at least ten times. This chain links TRBV10-3 with TRBJ1-1; the D gene is possibly TRBD1 (5 bases). Between the trimmed V and J ends, which lost 0 bases and 1 base, there was a span of 6 bases. CDR1 and CDR2 (germline): ENHRY, SYGVKD. There are 14 residues in the CDR3. CDR3 protein: CAISESRGNTEAFF. DNA of the CDR3: TGTGCCATCAGTGAGTCGAGGGGGAACACTGAAGCTTTCTTT.

CDR3: CASSGWSGTSLDEQFF. The CDR3 DNA is TGTGCCAGCAGTGGTTGGTCCGGGACATCGCTCGATGAGCAGTTCTTC. The chain couples TRBV14 to TRBJ2-1, with D perhaps TRBD1 (6 bases). Germline V lookup: CDR1 SGHDN, CDR2 FVKESK. Trimming removed 6 bases at V and 8 bases at J, with 23 bases between. CDR3 length: 16 residues.

The V call is TRBV11-2, the J call TRBJ2-5; D is unresolved. The germline V and J ends were trimmed by 2 bases and 2 bases, with 9 bases remaining between them. CDR3 length: 14 amino acids. CDR1 is SGHAT, CDR2 FQNNGV, per germline. The CDR3 DNA is TGTGCCAGCAGCTTACGGTCTACTCAAGAGACCCAGTACTTC. This codes for CASSLRSTQETQYF.

This clonotype was seen a few times. The genes are TRBV2 and TRBJ1-6, with D perhaps TRBD1 (5 bases). Germline V lookup: CDR1 SNHLY, CDR2 FYNNEI. V lost 2 bases to trimming and J lost 8 bases, with 13 bases between them. The CDR3 extends over 15 amino acids. CDR3 sequence reads: CASSERGRGDSPLHF. DNA for the CDR3: TGTGCCAGCAGTGAAAGGGGTCGGGGAGATTCACCCCTCCACTTT.

In its sample, this clonotype was seen a few times. The chain links TRBV2 to TRBJ2-1; D call uncertain. From germline, CDR1 is SNHLY and CDR2 FYNNEI. This CDR3 has 13 amino acids. The ends were cut back, 7 bases at V and 4 bases at J, with 11 bases in the middle. CDR3 sequence: CASMTPEYNEQFF. The CDR3 DNA sequence: TGTGCCAGCATGACTCCCGAGTACAATGAGCAGTTCTTC.

As to this clonotype: This sequence may be a read error, since a much larger clone differs from it by one base. The chain uses TRBV7-9 and TRBJ2-4; D perhaps matches TRBD2 (6 bases). CDR1 is SEHNR and CDR2 is FQNEAQ in the germline V gene (reference sequence). The CDR3 has 14 residues. The CDR3 DNA reads TGTGCCAGCAGCTTAGTGGGAGGCAAAAGCATTCAGTACTTC. Amino acid sequence: CASSLVGGKSIQYF.

This clonotype was seen only a few times. J is TRBJ1-6 and V is TRBV5-1; D is undetermined. This CDR3 has 13 amino acids. Germline-derived CDR1 and CDR2 are SGHRS and YFSETQ. The ends were cut back, 6 bases at V and 5 bases at J, with 9 bases in the middle. In DNA, the CDR3 is TGCGCCAGCATGGGGTCAGATAATTCACCCCTCCACTTT. Translation: CASMGSDNSPLHF.

This clonotype was counted at least ten times. V and J are TRBV10-3 and TRBJ1-2; D gene unclear. Trimming removed 4 bases at V and 2 bases at J, with 5 bases between. CDR1 is ENHRY, CDR2 SYGVKD, per germline. The CDR3 sequence is 12 residues long. CDR3 nucleotide sequence: TGTGCCATCAGTGTCCGGAACTATGGCTACACCTTC. Translated: CAISVRNYGYTF.

The table lists this clonotype with a few counts. The V and J genes are TRBV6-5 and TRBJ2-1; 11 bases line up with TRBD2. CDR1 MNHEY and CDR2 SVGAGI come from the germline V gene. CDR3 length equals 17 residues. With 2 bases clipped from V and 2 bases from J, the junction kept 5 bases outside the gene matches. The CDR3 sequence is CASSYILAGGPYNEQFF. The DNA of the CDR3 is TGTGCCAGCAGTTACATCTTAGCGGGAGGGCCCTACAATGAGCAGTTCTTC.

This clonotype was counted only a few times. This chain uses TRBV10-3 with TRBJ1-5; the match to TRBD1 covers 9 bases. J lost 2 bases, V lost 3 bases, and 8 bases had no gene match. This CDR3 has 17 residues. From germline, CDR1 is ENHRY and CDR2 SYGVKD. CDR3 loop: CAISEPGTGQRNQPQHF. CDR3 bases: TGTGCCATCAGTGAACCCGGGACAGGGCAGCGCAATCAGCCCCAGCATTTT.